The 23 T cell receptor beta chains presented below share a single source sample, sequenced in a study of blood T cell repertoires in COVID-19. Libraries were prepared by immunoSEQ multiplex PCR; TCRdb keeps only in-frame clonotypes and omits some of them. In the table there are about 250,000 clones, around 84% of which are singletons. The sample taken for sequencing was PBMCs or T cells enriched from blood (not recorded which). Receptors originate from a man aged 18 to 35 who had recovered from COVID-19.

The CDR3 DNA reads as TGTGCCAGCAGCCTCAGGGGGAACACTGAAGCTTTCTTT. This translates into CASSLRGNTEAFF. The rearrangement links TRBV7-2 to TRBJ1-1; D is perhaps TRBD1 (6 bases). The length of the CDR3 is 13 residues. Trimming cost V 5 bases and J 1 base, with 8 bases left between them. Germline loops: CDR1 SGHTA, CDR2 FQGNSA.

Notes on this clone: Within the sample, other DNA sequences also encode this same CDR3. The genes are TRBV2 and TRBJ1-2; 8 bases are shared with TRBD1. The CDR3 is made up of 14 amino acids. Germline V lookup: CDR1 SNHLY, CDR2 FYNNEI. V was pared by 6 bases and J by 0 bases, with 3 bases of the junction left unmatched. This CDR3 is CASRGTGANYGYTF. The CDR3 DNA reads TGTGCCAGCAGAGGGACAGGAGCTAACTATGGCTACACCTTC.

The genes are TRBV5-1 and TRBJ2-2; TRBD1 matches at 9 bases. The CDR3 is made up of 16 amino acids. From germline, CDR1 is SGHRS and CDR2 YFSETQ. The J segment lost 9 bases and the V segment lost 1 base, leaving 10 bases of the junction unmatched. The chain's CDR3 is CASSLWPGQGVRELFF. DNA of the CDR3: TGCGCCAGCAGCTTGTGGCCGGGACAGGGTGTTCGGGAGCTGTTTTTT.

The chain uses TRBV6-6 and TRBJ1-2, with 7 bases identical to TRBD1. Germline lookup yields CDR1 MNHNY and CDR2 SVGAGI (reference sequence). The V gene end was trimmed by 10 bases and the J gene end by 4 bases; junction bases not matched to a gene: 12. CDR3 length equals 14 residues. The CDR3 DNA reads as TGTGCCACGACCCCGGACAGGCAACTCTATGGCTACACCTTC. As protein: CATTPDRQLYGYTF.

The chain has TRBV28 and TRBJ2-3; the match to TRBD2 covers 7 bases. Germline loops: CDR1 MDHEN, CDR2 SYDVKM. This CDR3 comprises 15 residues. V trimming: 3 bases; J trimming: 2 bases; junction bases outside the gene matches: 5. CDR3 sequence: CASSFGTTLTDTQYF. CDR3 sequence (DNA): TGTGCCAGCAGTTTCGGGACTACCCTCACAGATACGCAGTATTTT.

The CDR3 loop is CASSLAGRAYEQYF. For the CDR3, the DNA is TGTGCCAGCAGTCTCGCGGGACGTGCCTACGAGCAGTACTTC. The chain links TRBV2 to TRBJ2-7, with D maybe TRBD2 (6 bases). The germline V gene has CDR1 SNHLY and CDR2 FYNNEI. This CDR3 region has 14 residues. V was shortened by 5 bases and J by 2 bases, with 13 bases between the two germline ends.

The chain's CDR3 is CASTQRGRETETQYF. CDR3 sequence (DNA): TGCGCCAGCACCCAGCGGGGCAGGGAGACAGAGACCCAGTACTTC. V is TRBV5-1 and J is TRBJ2-5; 7 bases map to TRBD2. This CDR3 is 15 amino acids long. Trimming took 6 bases from V and 4 from J; bases not matched to a gene: 12. From germline, CDR1 is SGHRS and CDR2 YFSETQ.

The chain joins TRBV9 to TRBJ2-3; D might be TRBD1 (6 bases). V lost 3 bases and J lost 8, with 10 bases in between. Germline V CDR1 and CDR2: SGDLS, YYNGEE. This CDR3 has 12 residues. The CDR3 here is CASSAQGVTQYF. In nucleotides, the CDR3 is TGTGCCAGCAGCGCACAGGGCGTTACGCAGTATTTT.

The CDR3 DNA reads as TGTGCCAGCAGCACCCTAGCAACTGTCAGAGATACGCAGTATTTT. As protein: CASSTLATVRDTQYF. The chain employs TRBV7-2 and TRBJ2-3, with D possibly being TRBD2 (5 bases). V shed 5 bases and J shed 5 bases, with 17 bases lying between them. The CDR3 totals 15 residues. Looked up from germline, CDR1 is SGHTA and CDR2 is FQGNSA.

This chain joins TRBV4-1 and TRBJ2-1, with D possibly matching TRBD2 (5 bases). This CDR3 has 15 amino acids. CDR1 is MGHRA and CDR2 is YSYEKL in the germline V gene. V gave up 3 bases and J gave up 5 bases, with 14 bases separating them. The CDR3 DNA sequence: TGCGCCAGCAGCCAGGCCCCCGGGATCAACAATGAGCAGTTCTTC. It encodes CASSQAPGINNEQFF.

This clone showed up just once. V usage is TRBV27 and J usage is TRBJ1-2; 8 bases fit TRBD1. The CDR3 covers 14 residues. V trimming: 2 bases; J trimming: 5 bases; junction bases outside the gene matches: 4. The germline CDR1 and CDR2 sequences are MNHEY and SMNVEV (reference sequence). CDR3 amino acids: CASSLQGAPYGYTF. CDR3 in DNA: TGTGCCAGCAGTTTACAGGGGGCTCCTTATGGCTACACCTTC.

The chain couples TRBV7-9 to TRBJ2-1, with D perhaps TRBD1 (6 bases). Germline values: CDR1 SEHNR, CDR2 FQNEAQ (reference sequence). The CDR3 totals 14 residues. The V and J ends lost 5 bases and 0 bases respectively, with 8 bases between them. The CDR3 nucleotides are TGTGCCAGCAGCGGCAGGGGCTCCTACAATGAGCAGTTCTTC. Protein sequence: CASSGRGSYNEQFF.

In DNA form, the CDR3 reads TGTGCCACCAGCAGAGATCGGAGGACGAGGAACACTGAAGCTTTCTTT. Its translation: CATSRDRRTRNTEAFF. The chain links TRBV15 to TRBJ1-1, with D unresolved. The CDR3 contains 16 residues. V gave up 0 bases and J gave up 1 base, with 12 bases separating them. Germline V gives CDR1 LNHNV, CDR2 YYDKDF (reference sequence). Full variable domain (remainder filled in from reference TRBV15 and TRBJ1-1): DAMVIQNPRYQVTQFGKPVTLSCSQTLNHNVMYWYQQKSSQAPKLLFHYYDKDFNNEADTPDNFQSRRPNTSFCFLDIRSPGLGDTAMYLCATSRDRRTRNTEAFFGQGTRLTVV.

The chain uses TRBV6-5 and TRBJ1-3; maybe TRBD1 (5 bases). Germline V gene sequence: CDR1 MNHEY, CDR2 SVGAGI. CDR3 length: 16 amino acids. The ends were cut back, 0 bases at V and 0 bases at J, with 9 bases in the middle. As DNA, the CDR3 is TGTGCCAGCAGTTACTCTTCCGGGGGCTCTGGAAACACCATATATTTT. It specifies CASSYSSGGSGNTIYF.

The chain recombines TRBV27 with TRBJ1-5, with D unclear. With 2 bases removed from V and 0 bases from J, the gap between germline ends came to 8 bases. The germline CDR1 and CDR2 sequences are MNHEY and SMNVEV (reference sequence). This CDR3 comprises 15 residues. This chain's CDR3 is CASSLAQNSNQPQHF. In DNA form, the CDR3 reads TGTGCCAGCAGTTTAGCCCAGAATAGCAATCAGCCCCAGCATTTT.

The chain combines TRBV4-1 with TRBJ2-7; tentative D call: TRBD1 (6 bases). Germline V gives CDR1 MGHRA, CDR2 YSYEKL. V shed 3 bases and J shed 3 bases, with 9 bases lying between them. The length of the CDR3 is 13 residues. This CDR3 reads CASSHPGVYEQYF. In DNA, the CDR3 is TGCGCCAGCAGCCATCCAGGGGTCTACGAGCAGTACTTC.

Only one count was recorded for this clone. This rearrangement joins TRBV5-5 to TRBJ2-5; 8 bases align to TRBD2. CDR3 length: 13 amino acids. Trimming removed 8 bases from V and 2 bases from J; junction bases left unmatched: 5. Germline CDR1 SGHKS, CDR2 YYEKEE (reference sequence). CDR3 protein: CASQRGGQETQYF. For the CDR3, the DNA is TGTGCCAGTCAACGGGGGGGTCAAGAGACCCAGTACTTC. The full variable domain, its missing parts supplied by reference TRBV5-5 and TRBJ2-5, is DAGVTQSPTHLIKTRGQQVTLRCSPISGHKSVSWYQQVLGQGPQFIFQYYEKEERGRGNFPDRFSARQFPNYSSELNVNALLLGDSALYLCASQRGGQETQYFGPGTRLLVL.

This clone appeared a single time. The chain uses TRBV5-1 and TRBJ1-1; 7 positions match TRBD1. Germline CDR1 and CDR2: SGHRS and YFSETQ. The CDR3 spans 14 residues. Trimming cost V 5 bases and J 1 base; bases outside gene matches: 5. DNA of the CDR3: TGCGCCAGCAGTGAAAGGGGGCCGAACACTGAAGCTTTCTTT. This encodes CASSERGPNTEAFF.

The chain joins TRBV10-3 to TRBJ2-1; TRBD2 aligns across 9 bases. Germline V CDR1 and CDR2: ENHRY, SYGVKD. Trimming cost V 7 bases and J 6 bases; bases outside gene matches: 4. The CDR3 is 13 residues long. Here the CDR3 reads CAITGGGGNEQFF. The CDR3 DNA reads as TGTGCCATCACGGGCGGGGGGGGCAATGAGCAGTTCTTC.

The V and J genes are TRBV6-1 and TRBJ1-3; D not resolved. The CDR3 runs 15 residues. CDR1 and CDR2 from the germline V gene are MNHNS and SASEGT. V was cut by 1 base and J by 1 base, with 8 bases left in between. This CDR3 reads CASSEVRPSGNTIYF. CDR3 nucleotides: TGTGCCAGCAGTGAAGTCAGGCCATCTGGAAACACCATATATTTT.

CDR3 DNA sequence: TGCGCCAGCAGCCTGACACTGAACACCGGGGAGCTGTTTTTT. It yields the protein CASSLTLNTGELFF. The rearrangement uses TRBV5-1 and TRBJ2-2; no clear D. Germline lookup yields CDR1 SGHRS and CDR2 YFSETQ. CDR3 length: 14 amino acids. Trimming cost V 4 bases and J 1 base, with 8 bases left between them.

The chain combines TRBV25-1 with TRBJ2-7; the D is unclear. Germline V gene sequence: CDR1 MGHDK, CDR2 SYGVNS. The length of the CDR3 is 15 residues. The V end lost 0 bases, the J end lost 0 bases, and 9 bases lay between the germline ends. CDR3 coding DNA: TGTGCCAGCAGTGAATATATGGGCAACTCCTACGAGCAGTACTTC. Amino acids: CASSEYMGNSYEQYF.

CDR3 protein: CASSRSSSSEQFF. The DNA of the CDR3 is TGTGCCAGCAGCCGGTCCTCCTCGAGTGAGCAGTTCTTC. The chain carries TRBV7-9 and TRBJ2-1, with unresolved D. CDR3 size: 13 residues. Germline V lookup: CDR1 SEHNR, CDR2 FQNEAQ (reference sequence). The V gene lost 5 bases and the J gene lost 9 bases, with 14 bases spanning the gap.